What follows describes a single T cell receptor beta chain. Between the trimmed V and J ends, which lost 2 bases and 4 bases, there was a span of 9 bases. The CDR3 totals 14 residues. Per germline, CDR1 MNHNS and CDR2 SASEGT. This record belongs to a study of cytotoxic CD8 clonotypes in ibrutinib-treated CLL. Using immunoSEQ multiplex PCR, the repertoire was profiled, and TCRdb retains in-frame clones only, with some absent. The sample yields 29,000 or so clones, around three quarters seen once. The sequence was collected from a human donor with chronic lymphocytic leukemia. Here the sequenced sample was PBMCs, taken after 24 months of ibrutinib treatment. The rearrangement uses TRBV6-1 and TRBJ1-3; perhaps TRBD1 as D (6 bases). The CDR3 loop reads CASSETGTGNTIYF. In nucleotides, the CDR3 is TGTGCCAGCAGTGAAACAGGGACAGGAAACACCATATATTTT.